These 28 T cell receptor beta chains came from one sample sequenced in a study of long-term antiretroviral therapy in people with HIV. The immunoSEQ assay was v3.0, run at survey level. Profiling relied on immunoSEQ multiplex PCR, and the TCRdb table lists in-frame clones only, not all of them. The table includes about 31,000 clones, approximately 86% detected once. The sequenced sample was unsorted PBMCs, obtained around 5 years before starting antiretroviral therapy. Every receptor here comes from a man over 45 with HIV.

The CDR3 loop reads CASSPFGHNTEAFF. The CDR3 bases are TGCGCCAGCAGCCCCTTTGGGCATAACACTGAAGCTTTCTTT. This chain links TRBV5-1 with TRBJ1-1; D uncertain. The CDR3 is made up of 14 amino acids. The germline gives CDR1 SGHRS, CDR2 YFSETQ. Deletions cut 4 bases from V and 2 bases from J, with 12 bases between.

This clone counts as medium-sized. The chain carries TRBV19 and TRBJ2-7; the D gene is possibly TRBD1 (5 bases). Looked up from germline, CDR1 is LNHDA and CDR2 is SQIVND (reference sequence). The CDR3 length is 13 residues. The V end lost 3 bases, the J end lost 4 bases, and 10 bases lay between the germline ends. DNA for the CDR3: TGTGCCAGTAGTATCTTCGGACATTACGAGCAGTACTTC. Translated, it gives CASSIFGHYEQYF.

The chain recombines TRBV4-3 with TRBJ1-4; a possible D gene is TRBD1 (5 bases). The CDR3 is 15 amino acids. Germline CDR1 reads LGHNA; CDR2 reads YSLEER. Between the trimmed V and J ends, which lost 2 bases and 4 bases, there was a span of 11 bases. CDR3 sequence: CASSQSNRHNEKLFF. DNA for the CDR3: TGCGCCAGCAGCCAATCGAACAGGCATAATGAAAAACTGTTTTTT.

V and J are TRBV9 and TRBJ2-1, with D possibly called TRBD1 or TRBD2 (7 bases each). Between the trimmed V and J ends, which lost 3 bases and 6 bases, there was a span of 16 bases. The CDR3 has 15 amino acids. CDR1 SGDLS and CDR2 YYNGEE come from the germline V gene. The CDR3 sequence is CASSAPGGAINEQFF. As DNA, the CDR3 is TGTGCCAGCAGCGCCCCAGGGGGGGCCATCAATGAGCAGTTCTTC. The variable domain in full, with the rest retrieved from reference TRBV9 and TRBJ2-1, is DSGVTQTPKHLITATGQRVTLRCSPRSGDLSVYWYQQSLDQGLQFLIQYYNGEERAKGNILERFSAQQFPDLHSELNLSSLELGDSALYFCASSAPGGAINEQFFGPGTRLTVL.

The chain couples TRBV11-3 to TRBJ2-2, with 10 bases that match TRBD2. CDR3 length equals 16 residues. The germline V gene has CDR1 SGHNT and CDR2 YENEEA. The V gene end was trimmed by 2 bases and the J gene end by 5 bases; junction bases not matched to a gene: 5. CDR3 in amino acids: CASSLSGRGGTGELFF. The CDR3 nucleotides read TGTGCCAGCAGCTTAAGCGGGAGGGGAGGTACCGGGGAGCTGTTTTTT. Using reference TRBV11-3 and TRBJ2-2 for the parts outside the CDR3, the full variable domain is EAGVVQSPRYKIIEKKQPVAFWCNPISGHNTLYWYLQNLGQGPELLIRYENEEAVDDSQLPKDRFSAERLKGVDSTLKIQPAELGDSAVYLCASSLSGRGGTGELFFGEGSRLTVL.

The chain carries TRBV5-1 and TRBJ1-2; 7 bases are shared with TRBD1. V dropped 2 bases and J dropped 1; count of bases not matched to a gene: 5. This CDR3 region has 15 residues. Looked up from germline, CDR1 is SGHRS and CDR2 is YFSETQ. The CDR3, as DNA: TGCGCCAGCAGCTTAACTGGACAGGATAACTATGGCTACACCTTC. Amino acid sequence: CASSLTGQDNYGYTF.

The CDR3 nucleotides are TGTGCCAGCAGCTTGGCTGGAGCGGGGATGGAGACCCAGTACTTC. Translated, it gives CASSLAGAGMETQYF. The rearrangement uses TRBV5-4 and TRBJ2-5; 7 bases match TRBD2. The V and J ends lost 0 bases and 5 bases, in that order; junction bases with no gene match: 7. CDR3 length equals 15 residues. Germline V gene lookup returns CDR1 SGHNT and CDR2 YYREEE (reference sequence).

The chain uses TRBV5-5 and TRBJ1-3; D is unresolved. The CDR3 has 15 amino acids. V gave up 0 bases and J gave up 0 bases, with 7 bases separating them. The germline V gene has CDR1 SGHKS and CDR2 YYEKEE (reference sequence). The CDR3 DNA follows: TGTGCCAGCAGCTTGGAGTCGGTCTCTGGAAACACCATATATTTT. Its translation is CASSLESVSGNTIYF.

The chain is built from TRBV5-1 and TRBJ2-5; tentatively, D is TRBD2 (7 bases). The V end was cut by 7 bases, the J end by 2 bases, with 15 bases between. Per the germline V gene, CDR1 is SGHRS and CDR2 is YFSETQ. CDR3 length: 14 residues. The DNA of the CDR3 is TGCGCCAGCGGCGGCGGGGGCGTACAAGAGACCCAGTACTTC. Residues: CASGGGGVQETQYF.

The chain carries TRBV5-1 and TRBJ2-1, with a possible D match to TRBD2 (6 bases). V dropped 2 bases and J dropped 2 bases, with 11 bases sitting between them. Germline V gene sequence: CDR1 SGHRS, CDR2 YFSETQ. This CDR3 is 15 amino acids long. CDR3 coding DNA: TGCGCCAGCAGCTTCGGGAGCCCCACCTACAATGAGCAGTTCTTC. Protein: CASSFGSPTYNEQFF.

This chain links TRBV4-2 with TRBJ1-5, with D possibly TRBD1 on 6 matching bases. The germline V gene has CDR1 LGHNA and CDR2 YNFKEQ. The V end was cut by 5 bases, the J end by 6 bases, with 17 bases between. This CDR3 region has 15 residues. The CDR3: CASSYEGVGGQPQHF. The CDR3 region has the DNA TGTGCCAGCAGCTACGAGGGGGTGGGAGGTCAGCCCCAGCATTTT.

V usage is TRBV29-1 and J usage is TRBJ2-7; 11 bases fit TRBD2. CDR1 is SQVTM and CDR2 is ANQGSEA in the germline V gene. The J segment lost 2 bases and the V segment lost 4 bases, leaving 4 bases of the junction unmatched. CDR3 size: 14 residues. This CDR3 is CSVGGLAEPYEQYF. CDR3 nucleotide sequence: TGCAGCGTTGGGGGACTAGCGGAACCCTACGAGCAGTACTTC.

This clone has just one count. The chain is built from TRBV30 and TRBJ1-2; D possibly corresponds to TRBD1 (5 bases). The CDR3 covers 15 residues. Trimming cost V 3 bases and J 4 bases, with 18 bases left between them. Germline CDR1 reads GTSNPN; CDR2 reads SVGIG (reference sequence). CDR3 region: CAWSARGALGYGYTF. The CDR3 nucleotides read TGTGCCTGGAGCGCTAGAGGGGCCCTCGGCTATGGCTACACCTTC.

The chain joins TRBV15 to TRBJ1-1; 7 bases are shared with TRBD1. Per the germline V gene, CDR1 is LNHNV and CDR2 is YYDKDF (reference sequence). The CDR3 runs 15 residues. Trimming removed 2 bases from V and 3 bases from J; junction bases left unmatched: 6. CDR3 protein: CATSRNPQGYTEAFF. The DNA of the CDR3 is TGTGCCACCAGCAGAAACCCACAGGGGTACACTGAAGCTTTCTTT. Together with reference TRBV15 and TRBJ1-1, the CDR3 gives the full variable domain: DAMVIQNPRYQVTQFGKPVTLSCSQTLNHNVMYWYQQKSSQAPKLLFHYYDKDFNNEADTPDNFQSRRPNTSFCFLDIRSPGLGDTAMYLCATSRNPQGYTEAFFGQGTRLTVV.

This sequence joins TRBV18 and TRBJ2-2, with a possible D match to TRBD1 (6 bases). Germline CDR1 reads KGHSH; CDR2 reads LQKENI. CDR3 length equals 16 residues. V was pared by 1 base and J by 1 base, with 10 bases between. CDR3 nucleotide sequence: TGTGCCAGCTCACCACTGGACAGAAAGAACACCGGGGAGCTGTTTTTT. Translation gives CASSPLDRKNTGELFF.

In DNA, the CDR3 is TGCGCCAGCAGCCCGGGGGGGCAGAATGAGCAGTTCTTC. This gives the protein CASSPGGQNEQFF. This sequence joins TRBV5-1 and TRBJ2-1; 8 bases are shared with TRBD2. This CDR3 has 13 amino acids. Germline V gene data show CDR1 as SGHRS and CDR2 as YFSETQ. Losses at the gene ends were 4 bases for V and 7 bases for J; bases not matched to a gene: 4.

The chain uses TRBV2 and TRBJ2-5; TRBD1 might be the D (6 bases). CDR3 length: 15 amino acids. V was pared by 8 bases and J by 5 bases, with 21 bases between. From germline, CDR1 is SNHLY and CDR2 FYNNEI. The CDR3 loop is CASWTVSVSGETQYF. CDR3 nucleotides: TGTGCCAGCTGGACAGTGAGCGTATCGGGGGAGACCCAGTACTTC.

This rearrangement joins TRBV5-6 to TRBJ2-7; D not certain. Germline V gene lookup returns CDR1 SGHDT and CDR2 YYEEEE. This CDR3 is built from 13 residues. V was trimmed by 4 bases and J by 2 bases, leaving 10 bases between them. This chain's CDR3 is CASSHGYAYEQYF. Here the CDR3 DNA reads TGTGCCAGCAGCCACGGATATGCCTACGAGCAGTACTTC.

The V and J genes are TRBV5-1 and TRBJ1-5; tentatively, D is TRBD1 (6 bases). The V end lost 4 bases, the J end lost 7 bases, and 24 bases lay between the germline ends. From germline, CDR1 is SGHRS and CDR2 YFSETQ. This CDR3 is 17 amino acids long. The CDR3 is CASSVGLDSGLGQPQHF. CDR3 bases: TGCGCCAGCAGCGTGGGACTGGACAGTGGGCTAGGGCAGCCCCAGCATTTT.

This clone was found a few times. V usage is TRBV9 and J usage is TRBJ1-5, with no clear D. The germline V gene has CDR1 SGDLS and CDR2 YYNGEE. V lost 0 bases and J lost 5, with 6 bases in between. The CDR3 is 13 amino acids. CDR3 coding DNA: TGTGCCAGCAGCGTAGGGGAATATCAGCCCCAGCATTTT. Amino acids: CASSVGEYQPQHF.

This chain connects TRBV5-4 to TRBJ2-2; no clear D. CDR1 and CDR2 from the germline V gene are SGHNT and YYREEE (reference sequence). V lost 2 bases and J lost 1, with 9 bases in between. This CDR3 spans 15 amino acids. As DNA, the CDR3 is TGTGCCAGCAGCTTACATGGGAAGAACACCGGGGAGCTGTTTTTT. It is translated as CASSLHGKNTGELFF. Filled out from reference TRBV5-4 and TRBJ2-2, the complete variable domain reads ETGVTQSPTHLIKTRGQQVTLRCSSQSGHNTVSWYQQALGQGPQFIFQYYREEENGRGNFPPRFSGLQFPNYSSELNVNALELDDSALYLCASSLHGKNTGELFFGEGSRLTVL.

The rearrangement uses TRBV4-3 and TRBJ1-1; D is uncertain. The germline V gene encodes CDR1 LGHNA and CDR2 YSLEER. Between the trimmed V and J ends, which lost 7 bases and 2 bases, there was a span of 14 bases. CDR3 length: 14 residues. The CDR3 protein is CASTHEVRNTEAFF. CDR3 DNA: TGCGCCAGCACCCACGAGGTCCGAAACACTGAAGCTTTCTTT.

V usage is TRBV29-1 and J usage is TRBJ2-5, with 15 nucleotides matching TRBD2. After removal of 1 base from V and 4 bases from J, the junction contained 4 bases not matched to a gene. This CDR3 comprises 16 residues. Germline CDR1 SQVTM, CDR2 ANQGSEA. CDR3 nucleotide sequence: TGCAGCGTTGAAGGGACTAGCGGGGGGGCCTTAGAGACCCAGTACTTC. Translated: CSVEGTSGGALETQYF.

The genes are TRBV5-3 and TRBJ1-2; D remains unclear. TRBV5-3 is known as an ORF, though its function is uncertain. This CDR3 comprises 16 residues. V shed 3 bases and J shed 8 bases, with 23 bases lying between them. CDR3 sequence: CARSSRAQADGVGYTF. In DNA, the CDR3 is TGTGCCAGAAGCTCCCGTGCTCAGGCGGACGGTGTGGGCTACACCTTC.

About this clone: One end of the junction fails to match germline, which may point to a read error. The chain couples TRBV18 to TRBJ2-5; TRBD1 matches at 10 bases. CDR3 length equals 13 residues. CDR1 is KGHSH, CDR2 LQKENI, per germline. The CDR3 DNA is TGTGCCAGCACACCGGGACAGGGGGAGACCCAGTACTTC. It translates to CASTPGQGETQYF.

This chain uses TRBV28 with TRBJ2-1; TRBD1 agrees at 9 bases. This CDR3 contains 16 residues. The J segment lost 5 bases and the V segment lost 6 bases, leaving 11 bases of the junction unmatched. Germline assignment: CDR1 MDHEN and CDR2 SYDVKM. The CDR3: CASSTPGQGGHNEQFF. CDR3 coding DNA: TGTGCCAGCAGCACGCCGGGACAGGGTGGTCACAATGAGCAGTTCTTC.

The chain employs TRBV6-5 and TRBJ2-4; D unclear. The CDR3 totals 16 residues. Germline V gene lookup returns CDR1 MNHEY and CDR2 SVGAGI. Trimming pared 2 bases from V and 0 bases from J, leaving 11 bases between. The CDR3 DNA sequence: TGTGCCAGCAGTTACGCTCGCCATCTAGCCAAAAACATTCAGTACTTC. Translation gives CASSYARHLAKNIQYF.

The V and J genes are TRBV11-2 and TRBJ1-3, with D perhaps TRBD1 (5 bases). CDR1 is SGHAT and CDR2 is FQNNGV in the germline V gene. Trimming removed 5 bases at V and 8 bases at J, with 19 bases between. The CDR3 length is 15 residues. The CDR3 region has the DNA TGTGCCAGCAGCACATGGACATCAGTCACGGACACCATATATTTT. Translation: CASSTWTSVTDTIYF.